The next 18 T cell receptor beta chains were all read from a single sample in a study of blood T cell repertoires in COVID-19. Data came from immunoSEQ multiplex PCR; TCRdb stores just in-frame clones and leaves some out. In the table there are over 250,000 clones, over 75% of which are singletons. Specimen: peripheral blood. The receptors derive from a woman in her seventies with COVID-19, enrolled during active disease.

V and J are TRBV7-2 and TRBJ1-1, with a possible D match to TRBD1 (5 bases). This CDR3 contains 14 residues. In germline, CDR1 is SGHTA, CDR2 FQGNSA. Trimming removed 5 bases at V and 6 bases at J, with 16 bases between. The CDR3 region has the DNA TGTGCCAGCAGCCCCTGGCGGGGCAGCGCTGAAGCTTTCTTT. It yields the protein CASSPWRGSAEAFF.

This clone was seen just once. This sequence joins TRBV27 and TRBJ1-1; TRBD1 matches at 8 bases. V shed 6 bases and J 1 base; nucleotides not matched to a gene: 4. Germline V gene sequence: CDR1 MNHEY, CDR2 SMNVEV (reference sequence). The CDR3 is 14 residues long. CDR3 sequence reads: CASRLQGENTEAFF. CDR3 coding DNA: TGTGCCAGCAGACTACAGGGGGAGAACACTGAAGCTTTCTTT.

This clone was recorded only once. The chain uses TRBV29-1 and TRBJ2-1, with 7 nucleotides matching TRBD2. Trimming cost V 1 base and J 8 bases; bases outside gene matches: 2. The germline CDR1 and CDR2 sequences are SQVTM and ANQGSEA. The CDR3 contains 12 residues. The CDR3 coding sequence is TGCAGCGTTGAAGGGAGCGGGGATGAGCAGTTCTTC. Its translation is CSVEGSGDEQFF.

The J gene is TRBJ2-3, the V gene TRBV9; 8 bases are a match to TRBD2. The ends lost 4 bases at V and 3 bases at J; junction bases unmatched: 1. The CDR3 has 13 residues. Germline V CDR1 and CDR2: SGDLS, YYNGEE. The CDR3 DNA follows: TGTGCCAGCAGCCCGGGAGGGACAGATACGCAGTATTTT. Protein: CASSPGGTDTQYF.

CDR3 sequence: CASSSHPTGITGELFF. CDR3 nucleotides: TGTGCCAGCAGTTCGCACCCGACAGGGATCACCGGGGAGCTGTTTTTT. V usage is TRBV2 and J usage is TRBJ2-2; 7 bases match TRBD1. CDR1 is SNHLY, CDR2 FYNNEI, per germline. The CDR3 spans 16 residues. With V trimmed by 5 bases and J by 4 bases, 10 bases remained unmatched.

This sequence joins TRBV6-5 and TRBJ2-3; 14 nucleotides match TRBD2. Germline lookup yields CDR1 MNHEY and CDR2 SVGAGI. V lost 6 bases to trimming and J lost 5 bases; unmatched junction nucleotides: 4. This CDR3 is built from 15 residues. CDR3 nucleotide sequence: TGTGCCAGCAGACGACTAGCGGGAGGGGAAGATACGCAGTATTTT. Amino acid sequence: CASRRLAGGEDTQYF.

The chain has TRBV19 and TRBJ2-1, with 10 bases that match TRBD2. This CDR3 contains 13 residues. V dropped 6 bases and J dropped 8; count of bases not matched to a gene: 4. The V gene's germline CDR1 is LNHDA and CDR2 SQIVND (reference sequence). The CDR3 nucleotides are TGTGCCAGTAGGGGTAGCGGGAGGCATGAGCAGTTCTTC. This codes for CASRGSGRHEQFF.

V and J are TRBV18 and TRBJ2-2; 13 bases are a match to TRBD2. Germline CDR1 reads KGHSH; CDR2 reads LQKENI. CDR3 size: 19 residues. V dropped 1 base and J dropped 1; count of bases not matched to a gene: 6. Here the CDR3 DNA reads TGTGCCAGCTCACCACGAGGACTAGCGGGAGAGAAGAACACCGGGGAGCTGTTTTTT. It encodes CASSPRGLAGEKNTGELFF. The entire variable domain, with the rest obtained from reference TRBV18 and TRBJ2-2, is as follows: NAGVMQNPRHLVRRRGQEARLRCSPMKGHSHVYWYRQLPEEGLKFMVYLQKENIIDESGMPKERFSAEFPKEGPSILRIQQVVRGDSAAYFCASSPRGLAGEKNTGELFFGEGSRLTVL.

This clone was counted between two and nine times. The chain joins TRBV7-6 to TRBJ2-7, with 10 bases fitting TRBD2. V was clipped by 4 bases and J by 0 bases; unmatched bases: 3. The CDR3 is made up of 15 amino acids. Germline CDR1 SGHVS, CDR2 FNYEAQ. CDR3 sequence reads: CASSSGTSVSYEQYF. The CDR3 DNA reads TGTGCCAGCAGCTCCGGGACTAGCGTCTCCTACGAGCAGTACTTC.

The chain carries TRBV11-2 and TRBJ2-5; D not resolved. The germline gives CDR1 SGHAT, CDR2 FQNNGV. With 1 base removed from V and 2 bases from J, the gap between germline ends came to 8 bases. The CDR3 has 14 amino acids. CDR3 sequence (DNA): TGTGCCAGCAGCTTAGGAACAGTTCAAGAGACCCAGTACTTC. It is translated as CASSLGTVQETQYF.

This chain connects TRBV15 to TRBJ1-3; 8 nucleotides match TRBD1. CDR3 length: 19 residues. The junction had 11 bases not matched to a gene; V was cut back by 1 base and J by 0 bases. Looked up from germline, CDR1 is LNHNV and CDR2 is YYDKDF (reference sequence). CDR3 residues: CATSRVRGQAINSGNTIYF. The CDR3 DNA follows: TGTGCCACCAGCAGAGTAAGGGGACAGGCTATAAACTCTGGAAACACCATATATTTT.

This clone was detected once. This sequence joins TRBV11-2 and TRBJ2-1, with D maybe TRBD1 (6 bases). This CDR3 contains 14 residues. Looked up from germline, CDR1 is SGHAT and CDR2 is FQNNGV. Deletions cut 2 bases from V and 8 bases from J, with 13 bases between. DNA of the CDR3: TGTGCCAGCAGCTTAATCACAGGGCGGGATGAGCAGTTCTTC. Protein: CASSLITGRDEQFF.

The sample holds one count of this clone. The chain uses TRBV7-9 and TRBJ2-2, with TRBD2 as a possible D gene (5 bases). CDR1 is SEHNR and CDR2 is FQNEAQ in the germline V gene (reference sequence). Trimming left V 3 bases short and J 5 bases short, with 10 bases between. The CDR3 runs 14 residues. CDR3 nucleotides: TGTGCCAGCAGCTTTGAGGGTGGAACCGGGGAGCTGTTTTTT. This gives the protein CASSFEGGTGELFF.

The chain carries TRBV5-1 and TRBJ2-3; 7 bases map to TRBD1. This CDR3 is 17 amino acids long. CDR1 and CDR2 (germline): SGHRS, YFSETQ. Trimming at V came to 4 bases and at J to 3 bases, leaving 14 bases not matched to a gene. The CDR3 DNA is TGCGCCAGCAGCCCCAGGATAGACAGGGTACGGACAGATACGCAGTATTTT. This gives the protein CASSPRIDRVRTDTQYF.

As DNA, the CDR3 is TGTGCCAGCAGCCAAGAGTTTAGCGGGAGTATTGTCGGGGAGCTGTTTTTT. It translates to CASSQEFSGSIVGELFF. The V and J genes are TRBV3-1 (or the pseudogene TRBV3-2) and TRBJ2-2; 9 positions match TRBD2. Germline V gene sequence: CDR1 LGHDT, CDR2 YNNKEL (reference sequence). This CDR3 is 17 amino acids long. Trimming removed 0 bases from V and 7 bases from J; junction bases left unmatched: 9.

This chain uses TRBV25-1 with TRBJ1-3; D is uncertain. Germline-derived CDR1 and CDR2 are MGHDK and SYGVNS. Trimming took 5 bases from V and 0 from J, leaving 8 bases between them. This CDR3 has 14 amino acids. CDR3 sequence: CASSPQSSGNTIYF. The CDR3, as DNA: TGTGCCAGCAGTCCACAGTCCTCTGGAAACACCATATATTTT.

The genes are TRBV19 and TRBJ1-2; 7 nucleotides align to TRBD1. Germline trimming cut 4 bases from V and 4 bases from J; bases unmatched to any gene: 6. CDR3 length: 14 amino acids. In germline, CDR1 is LNHDA, CDR2 SQIVND (reference sequence). CDR3 in amino acids: CASSRGQQSYGYTF. CDR3 bases: TGTGCCAGTAGTAGGGGACAGCAATCCTATGGCTACACCTTC. The full variable domain, in which reference TRBV19 and TRBJ1-2 provide the parts outside the CDR3, is DGGITQSPKYLFRKEGQNVTLSCEQNLNHDAMYWYRQDPGQGLRLIYYSQIVNDFQKGDIAEGYSVSREKKESFPLTVTSAQKNPTAFYLCASSRGQQSYGYTFGSGTRLTVV.

V gene TRBV7-9 combines with J gene TRBJ1-3, with D hard to call. The germline V and J ends were trimmed by 4 bases and 0 bases, with 10 bases remaining between them. The CDR3 is made up of 15 amino acids. CDR1 SEHNR and CDR2 FQNEAQ come from the germline V gene (reference sequence). The CDR3 region is CASSSPAGSGNTIYF. The CDR3 region has the DNA TGTGCCAGCAGCTCCCCCGCAGGCTCTGGAAACACCATATATTTT.